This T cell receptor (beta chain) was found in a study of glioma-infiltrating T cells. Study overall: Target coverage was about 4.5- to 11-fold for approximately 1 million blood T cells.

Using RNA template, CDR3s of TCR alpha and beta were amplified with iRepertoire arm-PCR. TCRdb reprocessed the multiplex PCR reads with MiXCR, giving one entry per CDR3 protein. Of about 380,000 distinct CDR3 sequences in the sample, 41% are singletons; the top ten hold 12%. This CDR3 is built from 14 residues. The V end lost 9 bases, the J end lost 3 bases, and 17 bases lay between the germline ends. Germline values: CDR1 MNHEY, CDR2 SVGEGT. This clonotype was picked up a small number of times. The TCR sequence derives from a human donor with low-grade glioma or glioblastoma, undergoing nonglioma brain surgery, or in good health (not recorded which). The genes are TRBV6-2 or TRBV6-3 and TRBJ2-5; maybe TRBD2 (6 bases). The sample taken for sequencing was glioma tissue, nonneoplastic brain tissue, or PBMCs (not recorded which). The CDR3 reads CASIPPGGEETQYF. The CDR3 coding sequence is TGTGCCAGTATACCCCCTGGCGGGGAAGAGACCCAGTACTTC.